This T cell receptor (beta chain) was sequenced for a study of blood T cells in healthy people across ages. A second PCR, run for roughly 7 to 12 cycles, used a sample-barcoded 5' primer plus a J-beta primer mix. Tagging of each cDNA molecule was performed by a template-switch adaptor with 12 random nucleotides. TCRdb analysed the 5' RACE reads with MiXCR anew, one entry per CDR3 protein. The sample shows about 1.6 million distinct CDR3 sequences, about 32% of them seen only once. The CDR3 runs to 16 residues. Trimming cost V 5 bases and J 1 base; bases outside gene matches: 13. CDR1 is DFQATT, CDR2 SNEGSKA, per germline (reference sequence).

This clonotype was sampled from a woman under 40 in good health. This rearrangement joins TRBV20-1 to TRBJ1-2; TRBD1 agrees at 7 bases. Sequencing used blood. The CDR3 DNA follows: TGCAGTGCTGTCGTGCCGGGACAGCTCCTTAACTATGGCTACACCTTC. Translating it yields CSAVVPGQLLNYGYTF.